These 4 T cell receptor beta chains were sequenced from one sample in a study of beta chain features in type 1 diabetes. Which antigens these TCRs recognize remains unknown. Study conclusions and caveats: Among patients with Type 1 diabetes, TCRB CDR3s were moderately but significantly shorter in every one of the four CD4+ subsets.

cDNA synthesis used the whole RNA isolate, giving expressed TCRB sequences. Libraries were prepared by immunoSEQ multiplex PCR; TCRdb keeps only in-frame clonotypes and omits some of them. The sample includes 250,000 or so clones, approximately 15% of them seen just once. Sequenced: naive CD4+ T cells from blood. The source is a man aged 30-40 years with type 1 diabetes.

V and J are TRBV5-4 and TRBJ2-1, with 10 bases matching TRBD2. This CDR3 has 15 amino acids. Germline values: CDR1 SGHNT, CDR2 YYREEE (reference sequence). J gave up 8 bases and V 4 bases, and 9 bases lay outside the gene matches. In DNA, the CDR3 is TGTGCCAGCAGCATTGACAGCGGGAGGGCCCATGAGCAGTTCTTC. This gives the protein CASSIDSGRAHEQFF.

This clone was seen a handful of times. The genes are TRBV18 and TRBJ2-7; 12 nucleotides agree with TRBD2. The junction had 5 bases not matched to a gene; V was cut back by 3 bases and J by 2 bases. This CDR3 contains 16 residues. Germline assignment: CDR1 KGHSH and CDR2 LQKENI. CDR3 sequence (DNA): TGTGCCAGCTCACCCCAGACTAGCGGGGGCCCCTACGAGCAGTACTTC. It is translated as CASSPQTSGGPYEQYF.

V usage is TRBV16 and J usage is TRBJ2-3; no reliable D call. The CDR3 is made up of 14 amino acids. Germline values: CDR1 KGHSY, CDR2 FQNENV. Trimming shortened V by 4 bases and J by 1 base, and 9 bases separated the two germline ends. CDR3 sequence reads: CASSPQLGTDTQYF. In nucleotides, the CDR3 is TGTGCCAGCAGCCCCCAGTTGGGCACAGATACGCAGTATTTT.

This clone appeared a few times. This sequence joins TRBV6-5 and TRBJ1-5; 9 nucleotides align to TRBD1. CDR1 is MNHEY, CDR2 SVGAGI, per germline. This CDR3 is 13 amino acids long. V dropped 6 bases and J dropped 6; count of bases not matched to a gene: 3. Written as DNA, the CDR3 is TGTGCCAGCAGGGGACAGGGTCTTCAGCCCCAGCATTTT. This gives the protein CASRGQGLQPQHF.